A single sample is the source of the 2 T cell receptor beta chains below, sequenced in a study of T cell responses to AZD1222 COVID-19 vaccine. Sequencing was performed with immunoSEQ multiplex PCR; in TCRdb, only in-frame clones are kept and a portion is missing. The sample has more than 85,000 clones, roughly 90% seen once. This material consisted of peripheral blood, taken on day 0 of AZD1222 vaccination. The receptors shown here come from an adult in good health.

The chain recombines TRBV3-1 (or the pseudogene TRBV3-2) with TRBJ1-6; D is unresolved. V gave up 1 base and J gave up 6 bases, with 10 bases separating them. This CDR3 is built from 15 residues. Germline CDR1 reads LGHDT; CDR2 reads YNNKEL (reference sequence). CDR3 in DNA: TGTGCCAGCAGCCAAGGAACTGGAATTAATTCACCCCTCCACTTT. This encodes CASSQGTGINSPLHF.

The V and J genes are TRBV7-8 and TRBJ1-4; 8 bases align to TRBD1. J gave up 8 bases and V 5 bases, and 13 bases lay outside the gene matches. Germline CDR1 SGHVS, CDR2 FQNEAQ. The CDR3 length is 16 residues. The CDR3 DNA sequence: TGTGCCAGCAGCAAATTACGGGACAGGCCGGAGGAAAAACTGTTTTTT. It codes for CASSKLRDRPEEKLFF.